This TCR beta chain was captured by sequencing in a study of graft-versus-host responses after intestinal transplantation. Looking at the study overall: Anti-thymocyte globulin induction, then tacrolimus and steroids for about 3 years, went to all recipients. Study-wide points: Recipient-marrow GvH clones were detected, some having first appeared in ileum or blood.

Measured with immunoSEQ multiplex PCR; TCRdb has only the in-frame clones, and not every one. The sample carries 20,000 to 25,000 clones, about 57% recorded once. Sequences were derived from alloreactive CD4+ T cells from a mixed lymphocyte reaction culture, sampled before intestinal transplant. As for subset: CFSE-low proliferating T cells sorted from roughly six-day pre-transplant mixed lymphocyte reaction (GvH or HvG direction). The clonotype comes from a human patient who received an intestinal transplant.

CDR3 in amino acids: CASSLARTGSPDTQYF. Written as DNA, the CDR3 is TGTGCCAGCAGCTTAGCGAGGACAGGGTCCCCAGATACGCAGTATTTT. The rearrangement uses TRBV7-9 and TRBJ2-3; 8 bases agree with TRBD1. Germline V lookup: CDR1 SEHNR, CDR2 FQNEAQ (reference sequence). V was pared by 0 bases and J by 4 bases, with 6 bases of the junction left unmatched. This CDR3 is 16 amino acids long.